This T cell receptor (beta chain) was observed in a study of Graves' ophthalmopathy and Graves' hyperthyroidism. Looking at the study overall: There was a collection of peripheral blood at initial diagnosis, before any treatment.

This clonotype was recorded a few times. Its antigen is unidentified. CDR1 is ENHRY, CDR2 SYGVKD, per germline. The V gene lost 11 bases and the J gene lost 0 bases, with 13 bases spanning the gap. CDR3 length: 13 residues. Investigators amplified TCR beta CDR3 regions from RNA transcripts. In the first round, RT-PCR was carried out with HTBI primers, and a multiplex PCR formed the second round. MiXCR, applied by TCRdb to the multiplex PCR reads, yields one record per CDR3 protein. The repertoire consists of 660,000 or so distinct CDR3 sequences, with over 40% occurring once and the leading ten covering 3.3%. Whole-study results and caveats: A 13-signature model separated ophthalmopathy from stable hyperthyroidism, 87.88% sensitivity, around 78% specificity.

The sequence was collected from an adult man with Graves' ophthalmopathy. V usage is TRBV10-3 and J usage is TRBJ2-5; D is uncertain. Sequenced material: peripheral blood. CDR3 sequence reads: CAPPAPDQETQYF. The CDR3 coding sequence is TGTGCCCCCCCAGCGCCCGACCAAGAGACCCAGTACTTC.